Below, one T cell receptor beta chain is given with its context. These data are taken from a study of T cells in localized non-small cell lung cancer. Assay: immunoSEQ multiplex PCR; the TCRdb copy retains only in-frame clones and omits some. The table has about 11,000 clones, 82% seen once. CDR1 ENHRY and CDR2 SYGVKD come from the germline V gene. This CDR3 has 16 amino acids. V shed 6 bases, J shed 2 bases, and the junction held 4 bases outside the gene matches. Sequenced here: peripheral blood mononuclear cells, sampled before any cancer treatment. The clonotype was recovered from a female donor of 60 years or more with stage II lung adenocarcinoma. The chain is built from TRBV10-3 and TRBJ2-2; 12 nucleotides align to TRBD1. The CDR3 spells CAISPGTGGNTGELFF. The CDR3 nucleotides read TGTGCCATCAGCCCCGGGACAGGGGGCAACACCGGGGAGCTGTTTTTT.